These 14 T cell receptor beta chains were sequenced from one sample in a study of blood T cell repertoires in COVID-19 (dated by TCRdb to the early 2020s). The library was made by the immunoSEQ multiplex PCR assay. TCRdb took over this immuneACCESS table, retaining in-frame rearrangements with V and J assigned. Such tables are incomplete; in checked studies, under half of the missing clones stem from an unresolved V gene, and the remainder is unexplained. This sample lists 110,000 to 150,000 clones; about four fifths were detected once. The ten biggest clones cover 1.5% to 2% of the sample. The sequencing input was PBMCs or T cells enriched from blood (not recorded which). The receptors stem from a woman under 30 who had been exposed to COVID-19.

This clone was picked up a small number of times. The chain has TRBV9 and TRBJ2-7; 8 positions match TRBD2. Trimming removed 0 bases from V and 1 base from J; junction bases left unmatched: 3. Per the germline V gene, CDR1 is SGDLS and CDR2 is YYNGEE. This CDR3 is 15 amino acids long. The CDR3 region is CASSVEGGGSYEQYF. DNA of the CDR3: TGTGCCAGCAGCGTAGAAGGCGGGGGGTCCTACGAGCAGTACTTC. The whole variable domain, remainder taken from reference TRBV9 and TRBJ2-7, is DSGVTQTPKHLITATGQRVTLRCSPRSGDLSVYWYQQSLDQGLQFLIQYYNGEERAKGNILERFSAQQFPDLHSELNLSSLELGDSALYFCASSVEGGGSYEQYFGPGTRLTVT.

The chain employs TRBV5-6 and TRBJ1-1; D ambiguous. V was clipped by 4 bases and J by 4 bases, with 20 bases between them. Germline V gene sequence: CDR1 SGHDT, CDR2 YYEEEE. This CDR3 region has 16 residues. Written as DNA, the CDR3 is TGTGCCAGCAGCCGGAACATTGGGCAGGTGGGCACTGAAGCTTTCTTT. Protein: CASSRNIGQVGTEAFF.

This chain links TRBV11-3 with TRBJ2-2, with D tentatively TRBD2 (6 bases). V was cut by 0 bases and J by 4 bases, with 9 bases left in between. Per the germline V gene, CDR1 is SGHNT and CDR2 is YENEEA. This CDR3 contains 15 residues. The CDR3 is CASSLDHSGTGELFF. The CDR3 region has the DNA TGTGCCAGCAGCTTAGATCATAGCGGCACCGGGGAGCTGTTTTTT.

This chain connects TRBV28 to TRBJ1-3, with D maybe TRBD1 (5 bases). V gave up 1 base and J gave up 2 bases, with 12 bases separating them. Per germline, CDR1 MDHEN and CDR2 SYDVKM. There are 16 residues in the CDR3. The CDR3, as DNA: TGTGCCAGCAGTTTATTAGGGGCGGCTACTGGAAACACCATATATTTT. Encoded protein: CASSLLGAATGNTIYF. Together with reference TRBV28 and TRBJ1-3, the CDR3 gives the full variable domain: DVKVTQSSRYLVKRTGEKVFLECVQDMDHENMFWYRQDPGLGLRLIYFSYDVKMKEKGDIPEGYSVSREKKERFSLILESASTNQTSMYLCASSLLGAATGNTIYFGEGSWLTVV.

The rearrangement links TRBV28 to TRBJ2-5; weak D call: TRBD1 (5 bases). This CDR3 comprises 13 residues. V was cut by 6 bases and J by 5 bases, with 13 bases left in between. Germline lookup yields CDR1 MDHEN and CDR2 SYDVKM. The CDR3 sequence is CASSTRVLETQYF. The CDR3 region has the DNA TGTGCCAGCAGCACCAGGGTTTTGGAGACCCAGTACTTC. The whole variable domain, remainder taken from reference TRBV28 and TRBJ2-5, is DVKVTQSSRYLVKRTGEKVFLECVQDMDHENMFWYRQDPGLGLRLIYFSYDVKMKEKGDIPEGYSVSREKKERFSLILESASTNQTSMYLCASSTRVLETQYFGPGTRLLVL.

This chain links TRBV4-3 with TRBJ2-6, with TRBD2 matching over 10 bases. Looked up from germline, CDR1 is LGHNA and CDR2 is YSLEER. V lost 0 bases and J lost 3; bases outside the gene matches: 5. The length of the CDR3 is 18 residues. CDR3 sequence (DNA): TGCGCCAGCAGCCAAGATCTAGCGGGAGTGGGTGGGGCCAACGTCCTGACTTTC. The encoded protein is CASSQDLAGVGGANVLTF.

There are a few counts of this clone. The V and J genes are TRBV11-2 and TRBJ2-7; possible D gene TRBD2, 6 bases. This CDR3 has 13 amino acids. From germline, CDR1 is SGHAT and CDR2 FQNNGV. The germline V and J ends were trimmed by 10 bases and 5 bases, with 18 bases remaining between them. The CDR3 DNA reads TGTGCCATTACGGGGGATTATGATAACGAGCAGTACTTC. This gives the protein CAITGDYDNEQYF.

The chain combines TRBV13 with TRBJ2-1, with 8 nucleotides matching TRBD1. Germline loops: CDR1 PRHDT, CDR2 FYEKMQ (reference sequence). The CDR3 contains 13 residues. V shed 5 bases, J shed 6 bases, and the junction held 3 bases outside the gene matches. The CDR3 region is CASSQDRGNEQFF. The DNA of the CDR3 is TGTGCCAGCAGCCAAGACAGGGGCAATGAGCAGTTCTTC.

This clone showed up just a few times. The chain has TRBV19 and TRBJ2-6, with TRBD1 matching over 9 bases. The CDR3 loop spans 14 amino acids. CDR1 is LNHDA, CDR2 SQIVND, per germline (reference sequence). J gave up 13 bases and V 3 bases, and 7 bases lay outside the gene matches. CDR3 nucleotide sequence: TGTGCCAGTAGTATCGGGACAGGGACCTCAGTCCTGACTTTC. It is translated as CASSIGTGTSVLTF.

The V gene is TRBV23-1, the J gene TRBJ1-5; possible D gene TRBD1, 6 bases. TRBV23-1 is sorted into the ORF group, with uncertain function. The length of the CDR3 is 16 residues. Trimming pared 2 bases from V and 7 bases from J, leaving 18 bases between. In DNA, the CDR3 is TGCGCCAGCAGTCAAACCCGGGACAAATGGGAACAGCCCCAGCATTTT. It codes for CASSQTRDKWEQPQHF.

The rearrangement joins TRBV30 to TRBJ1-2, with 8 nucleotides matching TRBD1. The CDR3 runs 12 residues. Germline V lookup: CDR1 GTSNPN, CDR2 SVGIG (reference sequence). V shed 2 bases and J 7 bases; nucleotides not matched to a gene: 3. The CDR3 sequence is CAWSRTGPGYTF. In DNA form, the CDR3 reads TGTGCCTGGAGTAGGACAGGGCCTGGCTACACCTTC.

Here the CDR3 DNA reads TGTGCCAGCAGCCATCTAGCGGGGGATGAGCAGTTCTTC. This gives the protein CASSHLAGDEQFF. The chain carries TRBV3-1 (or the pseudogene TRBV3-2) and TRBJ2-1; TRBD2 agrees at 10 bases. V was clipped by 3 bases and J by 8 bases; unmatched bases: 1. Looked up from germline, CDR1 is LGHDT and CDR2 is YNNKEL (reference sequence). This CDR3 contains 13 residues.

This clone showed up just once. The CDR3 coding sequence is TGTGCCAGCGGACGAACAGGGTTGAACACTGAAGCTTTCTTT. Protein: CASGRTGLNTEAFF. V and J are TRBV7-2 and TRBJ1-1, with D possibly TRBD1 on 6 matching bases. CDR1 and CDR2 from the germline V gene are SGHTA and FQGNSA. This CDR3 is built from 14 residues. V lost 8 bases and J lost 0, with 13 bases in between.

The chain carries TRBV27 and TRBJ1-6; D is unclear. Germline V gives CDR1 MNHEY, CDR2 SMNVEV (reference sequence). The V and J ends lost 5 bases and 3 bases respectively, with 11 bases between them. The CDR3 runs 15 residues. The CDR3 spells CASSPGRFYNSPLHF. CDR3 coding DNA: TGTGCCAGCAGTCCGGGAAGGTTCTATAATTCACCCCTCCACTTT.